These 23 T cell receptor beta chains came from one sample sequenced in a study of T cell repertoires in aging, cancer and after chemotherapy. Multiplex touch-down PCR with TRB-A/B primers amplified rearranged V-D-J TRB sequences. Via MiXCR, TCRdb re-called the multiplex PCR reads, giving one row per CDR3 protein. The data contain about 2,200 distinct CDR3 sequences, 23% of them singletons. TCR beta rearrangements were amplified from peripheral blood genomic DNA. The specimen was blood. Source of these receptors: a human donor with a solid tumor.

This clonotype is categorized as medium-sized. The gene calls are TRBV30 and TRBJ1-2; maybe TRBD1 (5 bases). Germline V gene sequence: CDR1 GTSNPN, CDR2 SVGIG (reference sequence). V was trimmed by 0 bases and J by 4 bases, leaving 6 bases between them. The length of the CDR3 is 12 residues. The CDR3 spells CAWSVQGYGYTF. CDR3 sequence (DNA): TGTGCCTGGAGTGTGCAGGGCTATGGCTACACCTTC.

This clonotype is labeled medium-sized. The chain links TRBV18 to TRBJ2-3; TRBD2 might be the D (5 bases). Per germline, CDR1 KGHSH and CDR2 LQKENI. CDR3 length: 17 amino acids. Trimming cost V 3 bases and J 0 bases, with 16 bases left between them. The CDR3 coding sequence is TGTGCCAGCTCACCGGTAGAGTTGTGGACTAGCACAGATACGCAGTATTTT. Amino acids: CASSPVELWTSTDTQYF. Drawing the rest from reference TRBV18 and TRBJ2-3, the complete variable domain is NAGVMQNPRHLVRRRGQEARLRCSPMKGHSHVYWYRQLPEEGLKFMVYLQKENIIDESGMPKERFSAEFPKEGPSILRIQQVVRGDSAAYFCASSPVELWTSTDTQYFGPGTRLTVL.

This clonotype is deemed medium-sized. The chain combines TRBV7-9 with TRBJ1-2; 8 bases match TRBD1. The CDR3 loop spans 16 amino acids. Looked up from germline, CDR1 is SEHNR and CDR2 is FQNEAQ (reference sequence). The V segment lost 0 bases and the J segment 6 bases; nucleotides outside the gene matches: 9. The CDR3 sequence is CASSLARTGKVDGYTF. The CDR3, as DNA: TGTGCCAGCAGCTTAGCACGGACAGGGAAGGTAGATGGCTACACCTTC.

In this sample, this clonotype turned up a few times. This chain joins TRBV20-1 and TRBJ2-3; TRBD2 matches at 8 bases. V shed 6 bases, J shed 3 bases, and the junction held 11 bases outside the gene matches. The germline gives CDR1 DFQATT, CDR2 SNEGSKA (reference sequence). The CDR3 length is 15 residues. Here the CDR3 DNA reads TGCAGTGCAGAGACCGGGGGGGCCGGAACAGATACGCAGTATTTT. It is translated as CSAETGGAGTDTQYF.

The chain joins TRBV5-1 to TRBJ2-2; tentatively, D is TRBD1 (5 bases). Germline CDR1 reads SGHRS; CDR2 reads YFSETQ. V shed 0 bases and J shed 4 bases, with 7 bases lying between them. The CDR3 covers 14 residues. The CDR3 sequence is CASSLDRPTGELFF. The CDR3 nucleotides are TGCGCCAGCAGCTTGGACAGGCCCACCGGGGAGCTGTTTTTT. The whole variable domain, remainder taken from reference TRBV5-1 and TRBJ2-2, is KAGVTQTPRYLIKTRGQQVTLSCSPISGHRSVSWYQQTPGQGLQFLFEYFSETQRNKGNFPGRFSGRQFSNSRSEMNVSTLELGDSALYLCASSLDRPTGELFFGEGSRLTVL.

The V and J genes are TRBV5-4 and TRBJ1-6; TRBD1 matches at 9 bases. Germline CDR1 and CDR2: SGHNT and YYREEE (reference sequence). With V trimmed by 0 bases and J by 10 bases, 14 bases remained unmatched. This CDR3 is 18 amino acids long. The CDR3 region has the DNA TGTGCCAGCAGCTTGGGAGGACAGGGGTTTTCTCTGTCCTCACCCCTCCACTTT. Translating gives CASSLGGQGFSLSSPLHF.

In its sample, this clonotype ranks as medium-sized. The chain couples TRBV5-6 to TRBJ2-3; no reliable D call. The germline V gene encodes CDR1 SGHDT and CDR2 YYEEEE. This CDR3 has 14 amino acids. The germline V and J ends were trimmed by 4 bases and 0 bases, with 9 bases remaining between them. This CDR3 reads CASSRVESTDTQYF. CDR3 sequence (DNA): TGTGCCAGCAGCAGGGTCGAGAGCACAGATACGCAGTATTTT. The entire variable domain, with the rest obtained from reference TRBV5-6 and TRBJ2-3, is as follows: DAGVTQSPTHLIKTRGQQVTLRCSPKSGHDTVSWYQQALGQGPQFIFQYYEEEERQRGNFPDRFSGHQFPNYSSELNVNALLLGDSALYLCASSRVESTDTQYFGPGTRLTVL.

The chain has TRBV6-5 and TRBJ2-1; the match to TRBD1 covers 11 bases. V was pared by 8 bases and J by 0 bases, with 6 bases of the junction left unmatched. Per germline, CDR1 MNHEY and CDR2 SVGAGI. This CDR3 is 16 amino acids long. The CDR3 DNA sequence: TGTGCCAGCTCCCCAGGGACAGGGGGCTCCTACAATGAGCAGTTCTTC. Translating it yields CASSPGTGGSYNEQFF.

This clonotype turned up a few times. The chain is built from TRBV5-6 and TRBJ2-1, with D uncertain. Germline assignment: CDR1 SGHDT and CDR2 YYEEEE. The CDR3 length is 12 residues. V dropped 3 bases and J dropped 8 bases, with 9 bases sitting between them. CDR3 loop: CASSWGGDEQFF. CDR3 bases: TGTGCCAGCAGCTGGGGTGGCGATGAGCAGTTCTTC.

The chain couples TRBV20-1 to TRBJ2-1; TRBD2 agrees at 12 bases. Per germline, CDR1 DFQATT and CDR2 SNEGSKA (reference sequence). With 3 bases clipped from V and 5 bases from J, the junction kept 8 bases outside the gene matches. The CDR3 totals 16 residues. The CDR3 nucleotides are TGCAGTGCTAGCCCTTCCGGACTAGCGGGGCACAATGAGCAGTTCTTC. It codes for CSASPSGLAGHNEQFF.

This clonotype was recorded a few times. The rearrangement joins TRBV5-4 to TRBJ1-1; a weak D match, TRBD1 (5 bases). The CDR3 loop spans 12 amino acids. The V gene's germline CDR1 is SGHNT and CDR2 YYREEE (reference sequence). Trimming took off 4 bases at V and 11 bases at J, with 15 bases between the two ends. The CDR3 sequence: CASSVGASGAFF. The CDR3, as DNA: TGTGCCAGCAGCGTCGGGGCGTCTGGGGCTTTCTTT.

By sample share, this clonotype is large (0.1 to 1%). The chain recombines TRBV19 with TRBJ2-3, with D possibly being TRBD1 or TRBD2 (6 bases each). Trimming shortened V by 3 bases and J by 4 bases, and 14 bases separated the two germline ends. CDR1 LNHDA and CDR2 SQIVND come from the germline V gene (reference sequence). The CDR3 is 15 residues long. DNA for the CDR3: TGTGCCAGTAGTATCCTTATGGGGGGCGCAGATACGCAGTATTTT. This gives the protein CASSILMGGADTQYF.

This clonotype is large by share. The genes are TRBV6-1 and TRBJ2-2; D not certain. The CDR3 covers 14 residues. Germline CDR1 and CDR2: MNHNS and SASEGT. Trimming took off 2 bases at V and 1 base at J, with 5 bases between the two ends. The CDR3 DNA follows: TGTGCCAGCAGTGAACTGGGGAACACCGGGGAGCTGTTTTTT. Translation: CASSELGNTGELFF.

By frequency in the sample, this clonotype is medium-sized. The rearrangement links TRBV6-5 to TRBJ1-2, with TRBD1 identical over 7 bases. The germline gives CDR1 MNHEY, CDR2 SVGAGI. The J segment lost 5 bases and the V segment lost 4 bases, leaving 7 bases of the junction unmatched. This CDR3 has 14 residues. The CDR3 DNA sequence: TGTGCCAGCAGTTCCAATGACAGGGCTTATGGCTACACCTTC. Amino acids: CASSSNDRAYGYTF.

In this sample, this clonotype turned up a few times. The genes are TRBV14 and TRBJ2-1, with D tentatively TRBD1 (6 bases). The CDR3 has 13 amino acids. Germline V CDR1 and CDR2: SGHDN, FVKESK. V dropped 4 bases and J dropped 4 bases, with 8 bases sitting between them. CDR3 sequence (DNA): TGTGCCAGCAGCCGCGGACAGTACAATGAGCAGTTCTTC. Its protein product is CASSRGQYNEQFF.

This clonotype has a single count. V is TRBV6-5 and J is TRBJ2-3; 16 bases line up with TRBD2. The germline V gene encodes CDR1 MNHEY and CDR2 SVGAGI. The V gene end was trimmed by 8 bases and the J gene end by 4 bases; junction bases not matched to a gene: 9. The CDR3 extends over 17 amino acids. The DNA of the CDR3 is TGTGCCAGCGGCTCCGGGACTAGCGGGGGGGCAGCAGATACGCAGTATTTT. Amino acids: CASGSGTSGGAADTQYF.

The V call is TRBV7-2, the J call TRBJ2-1, with 10 bases that match TRBD2. Germline V lookup: CDR1 SGHTA, CDR2 FQGNSA. V was pared by 1 base and J by 2 bases, with 8 bases of the junction left unmatched. CDR3 length: 18 amino acids. Here the CDR3 DNA reads TGTGCCAGCAGCTTAGAGGTTAGCGGGGGGCAAACCTACAATGAGCAGTTCTTC. Translated: CASSLEVSGGQTYNEQFF. The full variable domain, completed using reference TRBV7-2 and TRBJ2-1, is GAGVSQSPSNKVTEKGKDVELRCDPISGHTALYWYRQSLGQGLEFLIYFQGNSAPDKSGLPSDRFSAERTGGSVSTLTIQRTQQEDSAVYLCASSLEVSGGQTYNEQFFGPGTRLTVL.

V gene TRBV19 combines with J gene TRBJ2-2, with 7 nucleotides matching TRBD1. The CDR3 loop spans 14 amino acids. Germline lookup yields CDR1 LNHDA and CDR2 SQIVND (reference sequence). For the CDR3, the DNA is TGTGTTAGTAGACAGGGCCCACGGTCAGGGGAGCTGTTTTTT. It is translated as CVSRQGPRSGELFF.

This clonotype appeared a few times. The chain links TRBV10-3 to TRBJ1-2; 8 nucleotides line up with TRBD1. The V segment lost 2 bases and the J segment 8 bases; nucleotides outside the gene matches: 4. The CDR3 extends over 13 amino acids. The germline V gene encodes CDR1 ENHRY and CDR2 SYGVKD. The CDR3 DNA sequence: TGTGCCATCAGTGAGGTGACAGGGGTCGGCTACACCTTC. It translates to CAISEVTGVGYTF.

This clonotype counts as medium-sized. The rearrangement joins TRBV5-5 to TRBJ2-7; D gene ambiguous. V was clipped by 5 bases and J by 4 bases, with 13 bases between them. CDR1 is SGHKS, CDR2 YYEKEE, per germline (reference sequence). This CDR3 comprises 13 residues. In DNA, the CDR3 is TGTGCCAGCAGGGGCCAGCAAGAATACGAGCAGTACTTC. Its translation: CASRGQQEYEQYF.

The chain links TRBV18 to TRBJ1-1; unclear D gene. This CDR3 region has 14 residues. The V end was cut by 2 bases, the J end by 3 bases, with 10 bases between. Germline V gives CDR1 KGHSH, CDR2 LQKENI. Here the CDR3 DNA reads TGTGCCAGCTCACCAAAGTTTTCAGACACTGAAGCTTTCTTT. This encodes CASSPKFSDTEAFF.

This clonotype is labeled medium-sized. This chain connects TRBV6-2 or TRBV6-3 to TRBJ1-2; D gene ambiguous. V was trimmed by 2 bases and J by 3 bases, leaving 7 bases between them. Germline-derived CDR1 and CDR2 are MNHEY and SVGEGT. The CDR3 extends over 13 amino acids. The CDR3: CASSYGLDYGYTF. The CDR3 nucleotides are TGTGCCAGCAGTTACGGGTTGGACTATGGCTACACCTTC.

This chain joins TRBV7-9 and TRBJ1-2, with 8 positions matching TRBD1. There are 13 residues in the CDR3. Germline V gives CDR1 SEHNR, CDR2 FQNEAQ (reference sequence). With 5 bases clipped from V and 5 bases from J, the junction kept 4 bases outside the gene matches. CDR3 region: CASSLRQGYGYTF. CDR3 coding DNA: TGTGCCAGCAGCCTAAGACAGGGGTATGGCTACACCTTC.